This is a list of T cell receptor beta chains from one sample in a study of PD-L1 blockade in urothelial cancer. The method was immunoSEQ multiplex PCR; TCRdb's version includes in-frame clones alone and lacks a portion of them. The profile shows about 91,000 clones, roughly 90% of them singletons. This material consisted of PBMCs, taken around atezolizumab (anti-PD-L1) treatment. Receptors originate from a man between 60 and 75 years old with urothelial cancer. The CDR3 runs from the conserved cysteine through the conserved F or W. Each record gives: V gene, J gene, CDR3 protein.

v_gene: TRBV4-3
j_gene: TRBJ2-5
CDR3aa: CASSGGETQYF

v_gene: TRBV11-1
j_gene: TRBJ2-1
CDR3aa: CASSLRTSGAEQFF

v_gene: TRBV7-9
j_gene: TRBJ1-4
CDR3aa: CASSLRAANEKLFF

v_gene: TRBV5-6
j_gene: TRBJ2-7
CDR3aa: CASSSGLRKNEQYF

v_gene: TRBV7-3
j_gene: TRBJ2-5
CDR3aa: CASSYLASETQYF

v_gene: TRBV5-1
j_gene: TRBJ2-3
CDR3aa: CATGRTGTPTDTQYF

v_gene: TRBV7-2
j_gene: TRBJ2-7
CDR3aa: CASSRTYGGSNNEQYF

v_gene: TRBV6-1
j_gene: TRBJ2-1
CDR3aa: CASSGRGAGVFYNEQFF

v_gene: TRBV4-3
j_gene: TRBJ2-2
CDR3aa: CASSQGTGHGDGELFF

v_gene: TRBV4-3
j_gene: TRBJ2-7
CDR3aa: CASSQDPSGRVYEQYF

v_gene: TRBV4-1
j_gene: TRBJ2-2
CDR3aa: CASSRSGTGNTGELFF

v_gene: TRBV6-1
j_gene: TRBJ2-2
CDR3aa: CASSEVGNTGELFF

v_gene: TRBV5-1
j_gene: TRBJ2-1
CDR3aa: CASSLVQGHNEQFF

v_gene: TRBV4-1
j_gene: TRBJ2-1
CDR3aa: CASSQEGGSSSYNEQFF

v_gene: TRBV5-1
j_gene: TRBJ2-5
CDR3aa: CASSFESETQYF

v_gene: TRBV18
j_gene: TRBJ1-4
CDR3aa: CASSEQGSELFF

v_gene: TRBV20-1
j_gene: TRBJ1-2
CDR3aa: CSARQTRGYTF

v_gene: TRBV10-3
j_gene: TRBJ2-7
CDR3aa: CAISESIEGSYEQYF

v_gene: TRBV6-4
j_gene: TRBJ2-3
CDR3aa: CASGPVLAGDLATDTQYF

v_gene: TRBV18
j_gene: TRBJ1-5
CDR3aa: CASSPGRGNQPQHF

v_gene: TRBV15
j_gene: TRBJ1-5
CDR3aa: CATSSDINQPQHF

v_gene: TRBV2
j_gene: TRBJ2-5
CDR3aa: CASTKASGREETQYF

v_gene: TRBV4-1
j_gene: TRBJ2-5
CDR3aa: CASRRDSQETQYF

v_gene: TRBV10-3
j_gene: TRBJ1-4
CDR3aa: CAISESGVSNEKLFF

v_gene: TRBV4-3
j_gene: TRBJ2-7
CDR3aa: CASSQLASGGAPYEQYF

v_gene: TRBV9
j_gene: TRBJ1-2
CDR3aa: CASSVAPGNYGYTF

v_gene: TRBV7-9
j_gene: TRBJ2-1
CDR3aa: CASSSPGLAAEQFF

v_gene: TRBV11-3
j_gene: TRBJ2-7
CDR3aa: CASSLDGTLSYEQYF

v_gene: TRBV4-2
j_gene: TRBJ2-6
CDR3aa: CASSQALAYTGANVLTF

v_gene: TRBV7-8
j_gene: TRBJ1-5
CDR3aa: CASSFAGLGNQPQHF

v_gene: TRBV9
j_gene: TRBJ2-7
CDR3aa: CASSQQGQTYEQYF

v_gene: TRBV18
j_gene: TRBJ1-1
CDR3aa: CASSPAGTGDTEAFF

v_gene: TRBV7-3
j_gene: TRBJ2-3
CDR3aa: CASSSTSATDTQYF

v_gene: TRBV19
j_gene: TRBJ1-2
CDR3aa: CASSRDSKPGYGYTF

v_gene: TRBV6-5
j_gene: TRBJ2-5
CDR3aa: CASSYSSWETQYF

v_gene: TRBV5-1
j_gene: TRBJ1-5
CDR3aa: CASSLETGGSQPQHF

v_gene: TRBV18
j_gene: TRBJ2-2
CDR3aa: CASSPWTSGVTGELFF

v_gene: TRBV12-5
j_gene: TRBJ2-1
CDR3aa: CASGLVLGTEAYNEQFF